The source of this T cell receptor beta chain is a study of cytomegalovirus exposure and HLA in healthy donors. Study-wide findings and caveats: Later analysis identified about 18,000 TCR beta sequences associated with HLA alleles, using a false discovery rate threshold of 0.05. Apart from CMV serostatus, no immune exposure information was available. Among CMV-associated TCR beta chains, most appeared HLA-restricted in a later analysis.

About this clone: Its antigen is still unknown.

After removal of 2 bases from V and 8 bases from J, the junction contained 9 bases not matched to a gene. Germline V gene lookup returns CDR1 SEHNR and CDR2 FQNEAQ (reference sequence). This CDR3 is 16 amino acids long. The PCR contained 60 Vbeta and 13 Jbeta primers. Method: immunoSEQ multiplex PCR; TCRdb's copy keeps in-frame clones and lacks some. Seen here are approximately 130,000 clones, 70% to 80% observed once, and the top ten hold about 1.3%. The TCR sequence derives from a man aged 45 to 65 in good health and CMV-seronegative. Sample: PBMCs. The chain is built from TRBV7-9 and TRBJ2-1, with 10 bases aligning to TRBD2. The CDR3 sequence is CASSLSVQRGGDEQFF. CDR3 in DNA: TGTGCCAGCAGCTTATCGGTCCAGCGGGGGGGCGATGAGCAGTTCTTC.